These T cell receptor beta chains were read from a single sample in a study of T cell responses to AZD1222 COVID-19 vaccine. Clones were sequenced by immunoSEQ multiplex PCR, and TCRdb holds only the in-frame ones, with some missing. This table holds 95,000 to 150,000 clones, roughly nine tenths found once. The input for sequencing was peripheral blood, taken 28 days after the second AZD1222 dose. The receptors originated from an adult who received the AZD1222 COVID-19 vaccine. The CDR3 runs from the conserved cysteine through the conserved F or W. Fields, in order: D gene, J gene, clone size, V gene, CDR3 DNA, CDR3 protein. The D gene is left open where the match is weak. Some rows have no size entry. The others give once, few or many, or a class for an expanded clone.

d_call: -; j_call: TRBJ1-1; clone_size: -; v_call: TRBV5-8; cdr3_nt: TGTGCCAGCAGCTTGGCGTGGAGGGAAGCTTTCTTT; cdr3_aa: CASSLAWREAFF
d_call: -; j_call: TRBJ2-1; clone_size: -; v_call: TRBV5-1; cdr3_nt: TGCGCCAGCAGCTTGGGCCTGGCGAATGAGCAGTTCTTC; cdr3_aa: CASSLGLANEQFF
d_call: -; j_call: TRBJ1-5; clone_size: -; v_call: TRBV18; cdr3_nt: TGTGCCAGCTCACCGCAAGGGGATCAGCCCCAGCATTTT; cdr3_aa: CASSPQGDQPQHF
d_call: -; j_call: TRBJ2-7; clone_size: -; v_call: TRBV27; cdr3_nt: TGTGCCAGCAGTTTCACTAGGGGTGGCGAGCAGTACTTC; cdr3_aa: CASSFTRGGEQYF
d_call: -; j_call: TRBJ1-6; clone_size: -; v_call: TRBV6-5; cdr3_nt: TGTGCCAGCAGTTACGCCGGCAGGGGAGGTTCACCCCTCCACTTT; cdr3_aa: CASSYAGRGGSPLHF
d_call: TRBD1; j_call: TRBJ1-1; clone_size: few; v_call: TRBV18; cdr3_nt: TGTGCCAGCTCACCATCCCAGGGGGACACTGAAGCTTTCTTT; cdr3_aa: CASSPSQGDTEAFF
d_call: -; j_call: TRBJ1-3; clone_size: -; v_call: TRBV11-2; cdr3_nt: TGTGCCAGCAGCACTCAGACCAGGGGTGCTGGAAACACCATATATTTT; cdr3_aa: CASSTQTRGAGNTIYF
d_call: -; j_call: TRBJ1-3; clone_size: -; v_call: TRBV9; cdr3_nt: TGTGCCAGCAGCGTAGCTTCCTCGGGGGCCGGGGACACCATATATTTT; cdr3_aa: CASSVASSGAGDTIYF
d_call: TRBD1; j_call: TRBJ1-1; clone_size: -; v_call: TRBV19; cdr3_nt: TGTGCCAGTATAAGGGACAGCCTGAACACTGAAGCTTTCTTT; cdr3_aa: CASIRDSLNTEAFF
d_call: TRBD1; j_call: TRBJ1-1; clone_size: -; v_call: TRBV4-1; cdr3_nt: TGCGCCAGCAGCCAAGCCCGGGACAGGGGGCAGAGGGGCACTGAAGCTTTCTTT; cdr3_aa: CASSQARDRGQRGTEAFF
d_call: -; j_call: TRBJ1-6; clone_size: -; v_call: TRBV7-2; cdr3_nt: TGTGCCAGCAGCTGGGGTCGGGACACCAATAATTCACCCCTCCACTTT; cdr3_aa: CASSWGRDTNNSPLHF
d_call: -; j_call: TRBJ1-6; clone_size: -; v_call: TRBV28; cdr3_nt: TGTGCCAGCGCTACTGGGGTTTCACCCCTCCACTTT; cdr3_aa: CASATGVSPLHF
d_call: TRBD1; j_call: TRBJ2-3; clone_size: -; v_call: TRBV13; cdr3_nt: TGTGCCAGCAGCGACGCCGGGACAGGCGTTACAGATACGCAGTATTTT; cdr3_aa: CASSDAGTGVTDTQYF
d_call: -; j_call: TRBJ2-4; clone_size: -; v_call: TRBV4-2; cdr3_nt: TGTGCCAGCAGCATGGGAGCGGGTAGAAGCATTCAGTACTTC; cdr3_aa: CASSMGAGRSIQYF
d_call: -; j_call: TRBJ1-5; clone_size: -; v_call: TRBV7-6; cdr3_nt: TGTGCCAGCAGCTTAGGGACCGAGGATCAGCCCCAGCATTTT; cdr3_aa: CASSLGTEDQPQHF
d_call: -; j_call: TRBJ2-7; clone_size: -; v_call: TRBV4-3; cdr3_nt: TGCGCCAGCAGCCAAGGGGCGGGCGGCAGGCCCACGGAGCAGTACTTC; cdr3_aa: CASSQGAGGRPTEQYF
d_call: -; j_call: TRBJ1-5; clone_size: -; v_call: TRBV4-1; cdr3_nt: TGCGCCAGCAGCCAATACGCCACTATGACGGGGAATCAGCCCCAGCATTTT; cdr3_aa: CASSQYATMTGNQPQHF
d_call: TRBD2; j_call: TRBJ2-3; clone_size: -; v_call: TRBV7-2; cdr3_nt: TGTGCCAGCAGGCTAGCGGGGGGCACAGATACGCAGTATTTT; cdr3_aa: CASRLAGGTDTQYF
d_call: -; j_call: TRBJ2-5; clone_size: -; v_call: TRBV7-8; cdr3_nt: TGTGCCAGCAGCTTGGGCTACCAAGAGACCCAGTACTTC; cdr3_aa: CASSLGYQETQYF
d_call: -; j_call: TRBJ2-1; clone_size: -; v_call: TRBV7-2; cdr3_nt: TGTGCCAGCAGCTTAGTAGTCGGGGTGAGCTCCTACAATGAGCAGTTCTTC; cdr3_aa: CASSLVVGVSSYNEQFF
d_call: -; j_call: TRBJ1-1; clone_size: -; v_call: TRBV12-3/TRBV12-4; cdr3_nt: TGTGCCAGCAGCCTACAGTGGAACACTGAAGCTTTCTTT; cdr3_aa: CASSLQWNTEAFF
d_call: -; j_call: TRBJ1-1; clone_size: -; v_call: TRBV7-8; cdr3_nt: TGTGCCAGCAGCTTACATGGAGTATTTGAAGCTTTCTTT; cdr3_aa: CASSLHGVFEAFF
d_call: -; j_call: TRBJ2-7; clone_size: -; v_call: TRBV6-6; cdr3_nt: TGTGCCAGCAGTTACTCGCCGGACTACCCAGTAGGGCAGTACTTC; cdr3_aa: CASSYSPDYPVGQYF
d_call: -; j_call: TRBJ1-3; clone_size: -; v_call: TRBV18; cdr3_nt: TGTGCCAGCTCCCCTGTGGGAGGGCGAATTGGAAACACCATATATTTT; cdr3_aa: CASSPVGGRIGNTIYF
d_call: TRBD1; j_call: TRBJ1-2; clone_size: -; v_call: TRBV19; cdr3_nt: TGTGCCAGTAGGACGACAGGGCCTCCCCATGGCTACACCTTC; cdr3_aa: CASRTTGPPHGYTF
d_call: -; j_call: TRBJ1-5; clone_size: -; v_call: TRBV15; cdr3_nt: TGTGCCACCAGCAGACAGAGCAATCAGCCCCAGCATTTT; cdr3_aa: CATSRQSNQPQHF
d_call: -; j_call: TRBJ2-1; clone_size: -; v_call: TRBV6-5; cdr3_nt: TGTGCCAGCAGTTACAGGATTTCTGTCTACAATGAGCAGTTCTTC; cdr3_aa: CASSYRISVYNEQFF
d_call: -; j_call: TRBJ1-1; clone_size: -; v_call: TRBV6-2/TRBV6-3; cdr3_nt: TGTGCCAGCAGTTATTGGGGGGCGCGGGGCACTGAAGCTTTCTTT; cdr3_aa: CASSYWGARGTEAFF
d_call: -; j_call: TRBJ1-6; clone_size: -; v_call: TRBV3-1/TRBV3-2; cdr3_nt: TGTGCCAGCAGCTCCTACAGGGAGCACTTCGACATAGTACCCCTCCACTTT; cdr3_aa: CASSSYREHFDIVPLHF